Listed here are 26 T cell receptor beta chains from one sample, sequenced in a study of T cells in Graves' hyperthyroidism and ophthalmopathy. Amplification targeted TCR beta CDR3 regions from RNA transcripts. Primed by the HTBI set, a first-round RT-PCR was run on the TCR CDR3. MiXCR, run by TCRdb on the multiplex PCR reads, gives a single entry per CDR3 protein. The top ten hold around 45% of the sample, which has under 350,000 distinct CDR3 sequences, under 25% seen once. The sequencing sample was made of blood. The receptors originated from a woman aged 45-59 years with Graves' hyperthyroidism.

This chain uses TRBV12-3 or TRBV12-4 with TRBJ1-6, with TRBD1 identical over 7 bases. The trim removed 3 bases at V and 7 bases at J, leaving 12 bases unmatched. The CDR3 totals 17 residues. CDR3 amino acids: CASSFRGTGALNSPLHF. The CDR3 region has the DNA TGTGCCAGCAGTTTTCGCGGTACAGGGGCATTGAATTCACCCCTCCACTTT.

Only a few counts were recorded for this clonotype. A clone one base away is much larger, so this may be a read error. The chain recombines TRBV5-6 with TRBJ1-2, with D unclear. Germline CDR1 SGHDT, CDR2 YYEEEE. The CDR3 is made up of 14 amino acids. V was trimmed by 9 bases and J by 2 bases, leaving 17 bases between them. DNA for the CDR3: TGTGCCAACAGTTCCTGGGGAGCGAACTATGGCTACACCTTC. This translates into CANSSWGANYGYTF.

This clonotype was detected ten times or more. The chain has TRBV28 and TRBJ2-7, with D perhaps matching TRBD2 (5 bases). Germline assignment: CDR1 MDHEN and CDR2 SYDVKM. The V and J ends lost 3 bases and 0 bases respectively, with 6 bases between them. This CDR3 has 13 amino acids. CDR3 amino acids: CASSFGLSYEQYF. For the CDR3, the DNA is TGTGCCAGCAGTTTTGGACTCTCCTACGAGCAGTACTTC.

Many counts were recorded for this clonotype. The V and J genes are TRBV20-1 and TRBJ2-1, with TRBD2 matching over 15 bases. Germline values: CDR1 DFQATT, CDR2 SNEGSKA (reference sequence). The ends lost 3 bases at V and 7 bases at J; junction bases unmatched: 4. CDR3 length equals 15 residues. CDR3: CSASGLAGGHNEQFF. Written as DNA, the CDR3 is TGCAGTGCTAGCGGACTAGCGGGAGGGCATAATGAGCAGTTCTTC.

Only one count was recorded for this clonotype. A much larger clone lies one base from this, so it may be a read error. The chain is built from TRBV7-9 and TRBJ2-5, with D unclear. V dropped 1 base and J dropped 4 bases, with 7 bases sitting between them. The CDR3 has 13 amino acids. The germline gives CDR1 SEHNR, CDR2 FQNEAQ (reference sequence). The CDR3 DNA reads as TGTGCCAGCAGCTTAGTGAAGAGAGAGACCCAGTACTTC. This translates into CASSLVKRETQYF.

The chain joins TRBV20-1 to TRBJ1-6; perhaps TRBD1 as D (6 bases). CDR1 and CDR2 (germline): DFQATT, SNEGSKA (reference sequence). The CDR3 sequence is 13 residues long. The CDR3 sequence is CRGGGDLRSPLHF. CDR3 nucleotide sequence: TGCAGGGGGGGGGGCGATTTGCGGTCACCCCTCCACTTT.

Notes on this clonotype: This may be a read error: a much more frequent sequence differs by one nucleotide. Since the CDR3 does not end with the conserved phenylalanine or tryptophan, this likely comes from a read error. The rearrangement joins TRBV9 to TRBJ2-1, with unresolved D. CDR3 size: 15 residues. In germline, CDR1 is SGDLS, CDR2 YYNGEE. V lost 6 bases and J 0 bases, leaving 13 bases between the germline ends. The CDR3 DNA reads TGTGCCAGCACTCTTGGTATGAGCTCCTACAATGAGCAGTTCCTC. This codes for CASTLGMSSYNEQFL.

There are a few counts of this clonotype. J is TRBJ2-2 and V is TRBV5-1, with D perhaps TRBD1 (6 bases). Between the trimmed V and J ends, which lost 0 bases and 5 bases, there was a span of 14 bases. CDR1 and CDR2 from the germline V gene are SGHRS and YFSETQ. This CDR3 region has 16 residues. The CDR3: CASSLENRVGTGELFF. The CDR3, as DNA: TGCGCCAGCAGCTTGGAGAACAGGGTCGGAACCGGGGAGCTGTTTTTT.

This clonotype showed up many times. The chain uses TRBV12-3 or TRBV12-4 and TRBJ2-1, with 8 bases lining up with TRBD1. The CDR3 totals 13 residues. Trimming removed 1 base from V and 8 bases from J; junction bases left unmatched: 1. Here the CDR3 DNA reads TGTGCCAGCAGTTTAGGGACAGGGTATGAGCAGTTCTTC. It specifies CASSLGTGYEQFF.

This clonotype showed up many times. This chain's CDR3 is CASRRDLQGPQHF. The CDR3 DNA reads as TGTGCCAGCAGACGGGACCTTCAGGGGCCCCAGCATTTT. The genes are TRBV27 and TRBJ1-5, with D possibly matching TRBD1 (5 bases). The germline CDR1 and CDR2 sequences are MNHEY and SMNVEV (reference sequence). The germline V and J ends were trimmed by 6 bases and 9 bases, with 15 bases remaining between them. The CDR3 has 13 residues.

CDR3 DNA: TGTGCCAGCAGCCCATGGACTAGCAGCTACAATGAGCAGTTCTTC. It translates to CASSPWTSSYNEQFF. The chain combines TRBV7-2 with TRBJ2-1, with 8 positions matching TRBD2. CDR1 SGHTA and CDR2 FQGNSA come from the germline V gene. The CDR3 contains 15 residues. V gave up 5 bases and J gave up 3 bases; unmatched junction bases: 6.

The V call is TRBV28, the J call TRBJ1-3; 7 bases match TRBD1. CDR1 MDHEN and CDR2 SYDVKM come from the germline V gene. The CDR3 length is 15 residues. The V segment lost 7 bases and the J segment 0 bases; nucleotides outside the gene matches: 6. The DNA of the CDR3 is TGTGCCAGCAAAAGGGGACAGAGCTCTGGAAACACCATATATTTT. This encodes CASKRGQSSGNTIYF.

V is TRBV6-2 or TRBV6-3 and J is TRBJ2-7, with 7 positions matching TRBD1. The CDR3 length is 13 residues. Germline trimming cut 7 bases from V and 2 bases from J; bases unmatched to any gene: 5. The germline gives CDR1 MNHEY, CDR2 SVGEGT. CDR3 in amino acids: CASTRTGTYEQYF. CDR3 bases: TGTGCCAGCACCAGGACAGGCACCTACGAGCAGTACTTC.

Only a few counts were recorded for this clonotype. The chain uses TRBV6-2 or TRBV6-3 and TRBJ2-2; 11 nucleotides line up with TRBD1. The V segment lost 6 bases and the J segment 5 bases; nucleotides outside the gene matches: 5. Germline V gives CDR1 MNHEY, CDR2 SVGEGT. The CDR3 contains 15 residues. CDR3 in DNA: TGTGCCAGCAGACAGGACAGGGGGCAGACCGGGGAGCTGTTTTTT. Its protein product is CASRQDRGQTGELFF.

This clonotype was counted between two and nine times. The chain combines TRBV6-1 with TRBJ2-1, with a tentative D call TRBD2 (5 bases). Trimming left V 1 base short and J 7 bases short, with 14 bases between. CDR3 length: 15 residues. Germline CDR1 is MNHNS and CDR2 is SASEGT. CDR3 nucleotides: TGTGCCAGCAGTGAAGAAGAGGGAAGGGTAAATGAGCAGTTCTTC. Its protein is CASSEEEGRVNEQFF.

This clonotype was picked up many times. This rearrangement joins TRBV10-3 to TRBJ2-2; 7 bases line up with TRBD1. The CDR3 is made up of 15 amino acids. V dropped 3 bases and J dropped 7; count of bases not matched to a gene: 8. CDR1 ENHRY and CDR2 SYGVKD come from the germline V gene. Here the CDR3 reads CAISEVAGGVGELFF. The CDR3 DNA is TGTGCCATCAGTGAAGTGGCAGGGGGAGTCGGGGAGCTGTTTTTT.

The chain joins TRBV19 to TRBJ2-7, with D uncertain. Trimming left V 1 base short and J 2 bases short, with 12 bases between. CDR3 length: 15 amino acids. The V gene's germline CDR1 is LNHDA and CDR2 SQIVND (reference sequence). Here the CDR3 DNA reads TGTGCCAGTAGTATAGGGACGGTGAACACCTACGAGCAGTACTTC. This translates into CASSIGTVNTYEQYF.

The CDR3 loop is CAWSAAYNEQFF. CDR3 DNA: TGTGCCTGGAGTGCGGCCTACAATGAGCAGTTCTTC. The chain combines TRBV30 with TRBJ2-1; no definite D call. CDR1 is GTSNPN and CDR2 is SVGIG in the germline V gene (reference sequence). The CDR3 runs to 12 residues. Trimming took off 1 base at V and 2 bases at J, with 3 bases between the two ends. Using reference TRBV30 and TRBJ2-1 for the parts outside the CDR3, the full variable domain is SQTIHQWPATLVQPVGSPLSLECTVEGTSNPNLYWYRQAAGRGLQLLFYSVGIGQISSEVPQNLSASRPQDRQFILSSKKLLLSDSGFYLCAWSAAYNEQFFGPGTRLTVL.

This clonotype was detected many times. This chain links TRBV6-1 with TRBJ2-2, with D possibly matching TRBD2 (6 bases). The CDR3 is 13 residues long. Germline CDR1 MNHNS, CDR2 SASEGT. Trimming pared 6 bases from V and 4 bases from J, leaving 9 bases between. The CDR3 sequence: CASREGTTGELFF. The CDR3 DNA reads TGTGCCAGCAGGGAGGGAACCACCGGGGAGCTGTTTTTT.

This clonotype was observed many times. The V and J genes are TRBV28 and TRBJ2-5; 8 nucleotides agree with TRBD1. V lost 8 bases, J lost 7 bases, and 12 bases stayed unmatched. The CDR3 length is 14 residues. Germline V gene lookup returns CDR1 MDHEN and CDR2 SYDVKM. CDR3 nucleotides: TGTGCCAGCTACGGACAGGGTGGTACGGGGACCCAGTACTTC. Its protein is CASYGQGGTGTQYF.

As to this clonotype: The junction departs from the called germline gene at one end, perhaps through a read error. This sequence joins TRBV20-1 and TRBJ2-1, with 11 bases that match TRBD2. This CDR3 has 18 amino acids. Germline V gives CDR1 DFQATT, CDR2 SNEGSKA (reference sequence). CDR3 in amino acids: CSARVWGLAAEGYNEQFF. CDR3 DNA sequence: TGCAGCGCTAGAGTTTGGGGACTAGCGGCAGAGGGGTACAATGAGCAGTTCTTC.

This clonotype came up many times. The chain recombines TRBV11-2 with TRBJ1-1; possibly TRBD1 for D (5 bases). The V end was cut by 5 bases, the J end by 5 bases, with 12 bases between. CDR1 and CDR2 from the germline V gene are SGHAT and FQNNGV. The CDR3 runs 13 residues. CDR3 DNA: TGTGCCAGCAGCCTCAGGGCCGGGACTGAAGCTTTCTTT. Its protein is CASSLRAGTEAFF.

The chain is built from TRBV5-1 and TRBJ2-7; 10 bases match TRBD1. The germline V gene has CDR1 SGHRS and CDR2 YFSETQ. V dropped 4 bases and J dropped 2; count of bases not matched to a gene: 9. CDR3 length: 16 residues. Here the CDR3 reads CASSLRRDRGPYEQYF. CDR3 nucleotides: TGCGCCAGCAGCCTACGCCGGGACAGGGGACCCTACGAGCAGTACTTC.

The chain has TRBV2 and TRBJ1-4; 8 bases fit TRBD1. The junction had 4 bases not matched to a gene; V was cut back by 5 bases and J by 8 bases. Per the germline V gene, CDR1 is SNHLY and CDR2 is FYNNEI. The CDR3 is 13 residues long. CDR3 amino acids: CASSRTGREKLFF. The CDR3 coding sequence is TGTGCCAGCAGTCGGACAGGGCGCGAAAAACTGTTTTTT.

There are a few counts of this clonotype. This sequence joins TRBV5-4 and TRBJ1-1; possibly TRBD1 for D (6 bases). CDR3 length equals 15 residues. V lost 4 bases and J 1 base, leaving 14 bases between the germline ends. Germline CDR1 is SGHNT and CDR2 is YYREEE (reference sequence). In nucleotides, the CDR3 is TGTGCCAGCAGCCCTCCAGGGGCCGAGAACACTGAAGCTTTCTTT. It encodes CASSPPGAENTEAFF. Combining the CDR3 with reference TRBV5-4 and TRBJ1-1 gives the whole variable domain ETGVTQSPTHLIKTRGQQVTLRCSSQSGHNTVSWYQQALGQGPQFIFQYYREEENGRGNFPPRFSGLQFPNYSSELNVNALELDDSALYLCASSPPGAENTEAFFGQGTRLTVV.

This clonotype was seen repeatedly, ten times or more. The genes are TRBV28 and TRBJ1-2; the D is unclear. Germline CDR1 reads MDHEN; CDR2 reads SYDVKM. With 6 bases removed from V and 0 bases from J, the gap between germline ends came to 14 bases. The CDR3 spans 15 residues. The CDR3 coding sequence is TGTGCCAGCAGAGCTGCATGGATGACTAACTATGGCTACACCTTC. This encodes CASRAAWMTNYGYTF.